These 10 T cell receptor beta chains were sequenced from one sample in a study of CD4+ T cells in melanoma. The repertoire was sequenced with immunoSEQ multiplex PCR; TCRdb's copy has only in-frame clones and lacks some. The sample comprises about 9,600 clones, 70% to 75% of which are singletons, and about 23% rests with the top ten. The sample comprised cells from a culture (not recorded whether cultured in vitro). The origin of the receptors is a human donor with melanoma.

CDR3 DNA sequence: TGTGCCAGCAGTGGAAGCTGGGGGTGGTACGGAAACATTCAGTACTTC. Its translation is CASSGSWGWYGNIQYF. V gene TRBV2 combines with J gene TRBJ2-4; D tentatively fits TRBD1 or TRBD2 (5 bases each). Deletions cut 4 bases from V and 6 bases from J, with 19 bases between. The CDR3 consists of 16 residues. Germline values: CDR1 SNHLY, CDR2 FYNNEI.

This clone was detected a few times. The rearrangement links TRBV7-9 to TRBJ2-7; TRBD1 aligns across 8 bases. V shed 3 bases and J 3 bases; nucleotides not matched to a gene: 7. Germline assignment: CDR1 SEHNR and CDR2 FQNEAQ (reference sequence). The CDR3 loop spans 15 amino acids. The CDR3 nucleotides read TGTGCCAGCAGCTTTAGTTTAGGACAGGGCTACGAGCAGTACTTC. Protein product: CASSFSLGQGYEQYF.

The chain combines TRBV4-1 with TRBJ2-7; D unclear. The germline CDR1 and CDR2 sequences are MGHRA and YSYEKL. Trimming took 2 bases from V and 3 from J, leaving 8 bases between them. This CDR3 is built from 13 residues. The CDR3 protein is CASSQTYHYEQYF. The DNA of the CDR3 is TGCGCCAGCAGCCAAACATACCACTACGAGCAGTACTTC.

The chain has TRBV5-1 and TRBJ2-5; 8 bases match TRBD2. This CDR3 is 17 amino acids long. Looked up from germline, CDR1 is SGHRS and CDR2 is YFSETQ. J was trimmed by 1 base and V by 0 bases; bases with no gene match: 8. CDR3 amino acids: CASSLGAAGASQETQYF. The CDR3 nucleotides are TGCGCCAGCAGCTTGGGGGCAGCGGGAGCTTCCCAAGAGACCCAGTACTTC.

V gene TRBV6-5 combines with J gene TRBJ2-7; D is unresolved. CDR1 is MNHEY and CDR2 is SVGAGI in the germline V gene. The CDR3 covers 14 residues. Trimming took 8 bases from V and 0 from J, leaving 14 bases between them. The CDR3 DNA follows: TGTGCCAGCGAGGACGGATTTAGCTCCTACGAGCAGTACTTC. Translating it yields CASEDGFSSYEQYF.

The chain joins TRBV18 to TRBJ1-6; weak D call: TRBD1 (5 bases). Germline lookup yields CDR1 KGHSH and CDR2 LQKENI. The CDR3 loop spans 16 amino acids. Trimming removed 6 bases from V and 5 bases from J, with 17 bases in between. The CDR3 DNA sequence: TGTGCCAGCTCCAAGGGGCTGGTCCGGGATAATTCACCCCTCCACTTT. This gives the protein CASSKGLVRDNSPLHF.

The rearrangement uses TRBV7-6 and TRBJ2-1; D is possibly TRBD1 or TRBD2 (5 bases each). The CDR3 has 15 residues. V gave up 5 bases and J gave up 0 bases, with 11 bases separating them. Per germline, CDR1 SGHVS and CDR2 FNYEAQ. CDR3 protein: CASSLSGGSYNEQFF. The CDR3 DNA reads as TGTGCCAGCAGCCTCAGTGGGGGCTCCTACAATGAGCAGTTCTTC. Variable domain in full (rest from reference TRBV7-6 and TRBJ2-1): GAGVSQSPRYKVTKRGQDVALRCDPISGHVSLYWYRQALGQGPEFLTYFNYEAQQDKSGLPNDRFSAERPEGSISTLTIQRTEQRDSAMYRCASSLSGGSYNEQFFGPGTRLTVL.

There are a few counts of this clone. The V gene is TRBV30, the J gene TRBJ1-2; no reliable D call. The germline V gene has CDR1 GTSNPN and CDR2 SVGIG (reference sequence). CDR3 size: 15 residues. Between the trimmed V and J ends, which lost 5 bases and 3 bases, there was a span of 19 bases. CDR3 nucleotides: TGTGCCTGGGGTTTTAAGGGAGCCCACGACTATGGCTACACCTTC. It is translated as CAWGFKGAHDYGYTF.

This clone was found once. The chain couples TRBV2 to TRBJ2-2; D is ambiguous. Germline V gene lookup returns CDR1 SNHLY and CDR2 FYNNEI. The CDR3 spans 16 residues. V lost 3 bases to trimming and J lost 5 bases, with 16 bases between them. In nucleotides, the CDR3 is TGTGCCAGCAGTGATTCTATCGACACTCGTACCGGGGAGCTGTTTTTT. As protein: CASSDSIDTRTGELFF.

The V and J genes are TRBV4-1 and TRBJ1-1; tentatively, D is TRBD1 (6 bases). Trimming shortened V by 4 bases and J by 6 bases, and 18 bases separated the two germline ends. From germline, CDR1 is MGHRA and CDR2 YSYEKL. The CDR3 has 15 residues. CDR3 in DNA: TGCGCCAGCAGCCTTCAGGGACACATGCCTCCTGAAGCTTTCTTT. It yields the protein CASSLQGHMPPEAFF.